This T cell receptor beta chain was found in a study of blood T cell repertoires in COVID-19. The overall study: COVID-19 samples from acute and convalescent phases originated in the United States, Italy and Spain. From T cells, B-cell-depleted T cells, or PBMCs came the material, which was cDNA or gDNA.

Germline lookup yields CDR1 SGHNT and CDR2 YYREEE (reference sequence). V dropped 5 bases and J dropped 5 bases, with 13 bases sitting between them. This CDR3 spans 13 amino acids. Original analysis: Scientists estimated how many nucleated cells there were by amplifying reference gene primers. The protocol was immunoSEQ multiplex PCR, while the TCRdb copy is restricted to in-frame clones and leaves out a portion. That table gives V, J and clone size, and the DNA gave D and trimming. The sample has about 92,000 clones; approximately 85% are singletons. This TCR was sampled from a human donor in a cohort sampled during active COVID-19. This chain joins TRBV5-4 and TRBJ1-2, with D possibly TRBD1 on 6 matching bases. The specimen sequenced was peripheral blood. DNA for the CDR3: TGTGCCAGCAGTCGATCAGGGGTTTATGGCTACACCTTC. As protein: CASSRSGVYGYTF.